The sequence of this TCR beta chain was determined in a study of blood T cell repertoires in COVID-19. A few counts support this clone. Assay used: immunoSEQ multiplex PCR; TCRdb lists only in-frame clones, some missing. Of a few hundred thousand clones in the sample, roughly 80% were seen once. This CDR3 has 16 residues. Germline trimming cut 6 bases from V and 4 bases from J; bases unmatched to any gene: 11. CDR1 MDHEN and CDR2 SYDVKM come from the germline V gene. The chain combines TRBV28 with TRBJ1-3; 8 bases map to TRBD1. Material for sequencing was peripheral blood. The source of this sequence is a woman older than 75 with acute or convalescent COVID-19. In DNA form, the CDR3 reads TGTGCCAGCAGCCCCCAGGACAGGGAATACGGAAACACCATATATTTT. It encodes CASSPQDREYGNTIYF.